This T cell receptor beta chain appears in the sequencing data of a study of T cells in Graves' hyperthyroidism and ophthalmopathy. Notes on the study in general: Appearing also in blood were most of the thyroid clonotypes expanded above 0.001. Before onset, ophthalmopathy was predicted by the model a median roughly 6.8 months earlier.

This clonotype was recorded at least ten times. Its antigen is as yet unknown. Exclusion criteria comprised uncontrolled infection, other autoimmune disease, pregnancy or lactation. Based on clinical symptoms, serum thyroxine and TRAb, thyroid ultrasound and orbital computed tomography, diagnoses were reached. The source material, RNA transcripts, was used to amplify TCR beta CDR3 regions. The study used the HTBI primer set for a first-round RT-PCR of the TCR CDR3. TCRdb called the multiplex PCR reads again in MiXCR, with one record for every CDR3 protein. This table has about 570,000 distinct CDR3 sequences, 40% to 55% appearing once. Sequencing input: peripheral blood or thyroid tissue (not recorded which). This TCR came from an adult woman with Graves' disease, either hyperthyroidism or ophthalmopathy (not recorded which).

As DNA, the CDR3 is TGCAGTGCTAGATGGGATGGGGGGACATTAGCCTACGAGCAGTACTTC. Residues: CSARWDGGTLAYEQYF. This chain joins TRBV20-1 and TRBJ2-7, with D tentatively TRBD1 or TRBD2 (6 bases each). The CDR3 sequence is 16 residues long. V lost 2 bases, J lost 2 bases, and 19 bases lay in between. Germline lookup yields CDR1 DFQATT and CDR2 SNEGSKA (reference sequence).